Presented here are 29 T cell receptor beta chains from one specimen sequenced in a study of blood T cell repertoires in COVID-19. The protocol was immunoSEQ multiplex PCR, while the TCRdb copy is restricted to in-frame clones and leaves out a portion. The sample gives about 14,000 clones, around 87% of which show up once; approximately 16% is in the top ten. The sequenced sample was peripheral blood. The receptors were gathered from a man in his forties or fifties with active COVID-19.

The rearrangement uses TRBV4-3 and TRBJ2-3, with D perhaps TRBD1 (5 bases). From germline, CDR1 is LGHNA and CDR2 YSLEER. This CDR3 is built from 14 residues. Trimming shortened V by 4 bases and J by 2 bases, and 10 bases separated the two germline ends. Here the CDR3 reads CASSLDRNTDTQYF. DNA of the CDR3: TGCGCCAGCAGCCTCGACAGAAACACAGATACGCAGTATTTT.

V is TRBV29-1 and J is TRBJ1-2, with unresolved D. CDR3 length equals 13 residues. V dropped 5 bases and J dropped 4 bases, with 14 bases sitting between them. CDR1 SQVTM and CDR2 ANQGSEA come from the germline V gene. CDR3 bases: TGCAGCGTTCATCGGGAGGGAGCCTATGGCTACACCTTC. It encodes CSVHREGAYGYTF. The full variable domain, rest sourced from reference TRBV29-1 and TRBJ1-2, is SAVISQKPSRDICQRGTSLTIQCQVDSQVTMMFWYRQQPGQSLTLIATANQGSEATYESGFVIDKFPISRPNLTFSTLTVSNMSPEDSSIYLCSVHREGAYGYTFGSGTRLTVV.

J is TRBJ1-3 and V is TRBV5-6; possible D gene TRBD1, 6 bases. CDR1 and CDR2 (germline): SGHDT, YYEEEE. This CDR3 contains 16 residues. Trimming pared 4 bases from V and 0 bases from J, leaving 14 bases between. Written as DNA, the CDR3 is TGTGCCAGCAGCATCCCGGACAGCTACTCTGGAAACACCATATATTTT. It is translated as CASSIPDSYSGNTIYF.

This sequence joins TRBV7-3 and TRBJ2-5; 7 nucleotides match TRBD1. Germline V gives CDR1 SGHTA, CDR2 FQGTGA. The CDR3 runs to 14 residues. With V trimmed by 3 bases and J by 4 bases, 5 bases remained unmatched. Here the CDR3 DNA reads TGTGCCAGCAGCTTCTCGGGACAGACAGAGACCCAGTACTTC. Translated, it gives CASSFSGQTETQYF.

This clone was seen a single time. This chain links TRBV21-1 with TRBJ2-1; the table calls TRBD2, which could not be checked here. TRBV21-1 is a listed pseudogene. This CDR3 region has 18 residues. The CDR3 nucleotides are TGTGCCAGCAGCAAAGTAGGTGGGCTAGCGGAGGCCTACAATGAGCAGTTCTTC. Protein: CASSKVGGLAEAYNEQFF.

The V gene is TRBV20-1, the J gene TRBJ2-3, with 10 bases aligning to TRBD2. The V segment lost 3 bases and the J segment 3 bases; nucleotides outside the gene matches: 9. The germline CDR1 and CDR2 sequences are DFQATT and SNEGSKA (reference sequence). The CDR3 length is 16 residues. The DNA of the CDR3 is TGCAGTGCTAGTGGGCTAGCGGGAGTCGGGACAGATACGCAGTATTTT. Amino acids: CSASGLAGVGTDTQYF.

The V and J genes are TRBV5-1 and TRBJ2-7; 7 nucleotides match TRBD1. The V and J ends lost 5 bases and 6 bases, in that order; junction bases with no gene match: 8. Germline V lookup: CDR1 SGHRS, CDR2 YFSETQ. The CDR3 sequence is 13 residues long. CDR3 residues: CASSSETGTEQYF. CDR3 in DNA: TGCGCCAGCAGTTCCGAGACAGGGACCGAGCAGTACTTC.

This clone showed up just once. The chain uses TRBV5-6 and TRBJ2-5, with a weak D call TRBD2 (7 bases). V dropped 4 bases and J dropped 5 bases, with 18 bases sitting between them. CDR1 is SGHDT and CDR2 is YYEEEE in the germline V gene. The CDR3 consists of 15 residues. The CDR3 spells CASSPLGGLVETQYF. The CDR3 DNA reads as TGTGCCAGCAGCCCGCTGGGGGGGCTTGTGGAGACCCAGTACTTC.

The V call is TRBV9, the J call TRBJ1-2; possible D gene TRBD1, 5 bases. The germline V gene has CDR1 SGDLS and CDR2 YYNGEE. CDR3 length: 18 amino acids. The ends were cut back, 2 bases at V and 0 bases at J, with 20 bases in the middle. This chain's CDR3 is CASSVPKSPDIANYGYTF. The CDR3, as DNA: TGTGCCAGCAGCGTCCCAAAGAGTCCGGACATCGCTAACTATGGCTACACCTTC. Using reference TRBV9 and TRBJ1-2 for the parts outside the CDR3, the full variable domain is DSGVTQTPKHLITATGQRVTLRCSPRSGDLSVYWYQQSLDQGLQFLIQYYNGEERAKGNILERFSAQQFPDLHSELNLSSLELGDSALYFCASSVPKSPDIANYGYTFGSGTRLTVV.

This clone was observed once. The genes are TRBV4-3 and TRBJ1-6; D is unclear. The CDR3 sequence is 13 residues long. V gave up 3 bases and J gave up 8 bases, with 8 bases separating them. Per germline, CDR1 LGHNA and CDR2 YSLEER. The CDR3 nucleotides are TGCGCCAGCAGCCAGGGAGATTATTCACCCCTCCACTTT. Its protein is CASSQGDYSPLHF.

The chain uses TRBV10-3 and TRBJ1-6, with D perhaps matching TRBD1 (6 bases). Germline assignment: CDR1 ENHRY and CDR2 SYGVKD. Trimming shortened V by 2 bases and J by 7 bases, and 9 bases separated the two germline ends. The CDR3 has 14 amino acids. The CDR3 region is CAISEGGRNSPLHF. The CDR3 DNA reads TGTGCCATCAGTGAGGGGGGCAGAAATTCACCCCTCCACTTT.

CDR3 coding DNA: TGTGCCAGCAGCCAGACAGGGGCCCGTCTCTTATCCTACGAGCAGTACTTC. Protein: CASSQTGARLLSYEQYF. The chain links TRBV7-9 to TRBJ2-7; TRBD1 agrees at 8 bases. V trimming: 5 bases; J trimming: 1 base; junction bases outside the gene matches: 13. CDR3 length: 17 residues. Per germline, CDR1 SEHNR and CDR2 FQNEAQ (reference sequence).

The V and J genes are TRBV24-1 and TRBJ1-2; D perhaps matches TRBD1 (5 bases). V lost 4 bases, J lost 0 bases, and 11 bases lay in between. The CDR3 totals 15 residues. Germline CDR1 KGHDR, CDR2 SFDVKD. As DNA, the CDR3 is TGTGCCACCAGTGAGCGGGACGGTGCTAACTATGGCTACACCTTC. Translated, it gives CATSERDGANYGYTF.

The rearrangement joins TRBV30 to TRBJ1-3; TRBD1 agrees at 7 bases. Germline trimming cut 0 bases from V and 3 bases from J; bases unmatched to any gene: 5. Per germline, CDR1 GTSNPN and CDR2 SVGIG (reference sequence). The CDR3 totals 15 residues. As DNA, the CDR3 is TGTGCCTGGAGTGTATCAGGGGGGATTGGAAACACCATATATTTT. As protein: CAWSVSGGIGNTIYF.

This clone was seen only once. The V call is TRBV29-1, the J call TRBJ1-1; TRBD1 is a possible D gene (5 bases). The V gene's germline CDR1 is SQVTM and CDR2 ANQGSEA. Trimming removed 1 base at V and 0 bases at J, with 12 bases between. The CDR3 runs 15 residues. CDR3 DNA sequence: TGCAGCGTTGAAGCCCGACAGAGGATGAACACTGAAGCTTTCTTT. This gives the protein CSVEARQRMNTEAFF. The variable domain in full, with the rest retrieved from reference TRBV29-1 and TRBJ1-1, is SAVISQKPSRDICQRGTSLTIQCQVDSQVTMMFWYRQQPGQSLTLIATANQGSEATYESGFVIDKFPISRPNLTFSTLTVSNMSPEDSSIYLCSVEARQRMNTEAFFGQGTRLTVV.

The chain couples TRBV2 to TRBJ1-4, with D uncertain. The CDR3 totals 14 residues. From germline, CDR1 is SNHLY and CDR2 FYNNEI. V lost 5 bases and J lost 10, with 17 bases in between. The CDR3 region has the DNA TGTGCCAGCAGTAGAGACAAGAACGGAGGAAAACTGTTTTTT. It is translated as CASSRDKNGGKLFF.

V gene TRBV5-1 combines with J gene TRBJ1-4; D not certain. The CDR3 covers 17 residues. V lost 4 bases and J lost 0, with 16 bases in between. Germline values: CDR1 SGHRS, CDR2 YFSETQ. CDR3 sequence (DNA): TGCGCCAGCAGCACCGGCCAGGCTATTGCAACTAATGAAAAACTGTTTTTT. Translation: CASSTGQAIATNEKLFF.

The chain has TRBV7-2 and TRBJ1-6; D call uncertain. CDR3 length equals 19 residues. Between the trimmed V and J ends, which lost 1 base and 0 bases, there was a span of 16 bases. Looked up from germline, CDR1 is SGHTA and CDR2 is FQGNSA. The CDR3 loop is CASSLGLAAANSYNSPLHF. The CDR3 nucleotides read TGTGCCAGCAGCTTAGGTCTTGCGGCAGCCAACTCCTATAATTCACCCCTCCACTTT.

This sequence joins TRBV5-4 and TRBJ1-4, with 9 positions matching TRBD1. The germline gives CDR1 SGHNT, CDR2 YYREEE (reference sequence). V lost 0 bases and J lost 2; bases outside the gene matches: 2. CDR3 length: 16 residues. The CDR3: CASSLDRGPTNEKLFF. CDR3 bases: TGTGCCAGCAGCTTGGACAGGGGGCCGACTAATGAAAAACTGTTTTTT.

The V and J genes are TRBV7-3 and TRBJ1-2, with a tentative D call TRBD1 (5 bases). V lost 8 bases and J lost 8, with 21 bases in between. CDR1 is SGHTA and CDR2 is FQGTGA in the germline V gene. The length of the CDR3 is 14 residues. CDR3 bases: TGTGCCAGCGCAGAGGGAGGGGCACGCAGGGGCTACACCTTC. As protein: CASAEGGARRGYTF.

CDR3: CASRESNGYTF. The CDR3 bases are TGTGCCAGTAGAGAGAGTAATGGCTACACCTTC. The chain has TRBV19 and TRBJ1-2; D unresolved. Deletions cut 6 bases from V and 6 bases from J, with 8 bases between. Germline CDR1 is LNHDA and CDR2 is SQIVND (reference sequence). This CDR3 has 11 residues. Using reference TRBV19 and TRBJ1-2 for the parts outside the CDR3, the full variable domain is DGGITQSPKYLFRKEGQNVTLSCEQNLNHDAMYWYRQDPGQGLRLIYYSQIVNDFQKGDIAEGYSVSREKKESFPLTVTSAQKNPTAFYLCASRESNGYTFGSGTRLTVV.

This chain joins TRBV7-9 and TRBJ1-3; D is unresolved. Trimming removed 5 bases from V and 4 bases from J, with 18 bases in between. CDR1 and CDR2 (germline): SEHNR, FQNEAQ (reference sequence). This CDR3 spans 16 amino acids. In DNA, the CDR3 is TGTGCCAGCAGCCGCGGGCCCGAGTCAGAAGGAAACACCATATATTTT. This codes for CASSRGPESEGNTIYF.

The V call is TRBV27, the J call TRBJ1-2, with D maybe TRBD1 (5 bases). The CDR3 has 16 amino acids. The germline V gene encodes CDR1 MNHEY and CDR2 SMNVEV (reference sequence). V dropped 3 bases and J dropped 4 bases, with 18 bases sitting between them. CDR3 region: CASSLGGTGVLYGYTF. CDR3 DNA sequence: TGTGCCAGCAGTTTGGGGGGTACGGGGGTCCTCTATGGCTACACCTTC.

This rearrangement joins TRBV6-2 or TRBV6-3 to TRBJ1-3; TRBD1 matches at 8 bases. Trimming took 3 bases from V and 1 from J; bases not matched to a gene: 2. The V gene's germline CDR1 is MNHEY and CDR2 SVGEGT. The CDR3 consists of 15 residues. Written as DNA, the CDR3 is TGTGCCAGCAGTTATCAGGGGGCTTCTGGAAACACCATATATTTT. Protein: CASSYQGASGNTIYF.

V and J are TRBV28 and TRBJ2-5; TRBD1 is a possible D gene (6 bases). V lost 8 bases and J 2 bases, leaving 12 bases between the germline ends. The CDR3 consists of 13 residues. Germline V lookup: CDR1 MDHEN, CDR2 SYDVKM. The CDR3 spells CASLGQPQETQYF. In nucleotides, the CDR3 is TGTGCCAGCCTTGGACAGCCACAAGAGACCCAGTACTTC.

The CDR3 DNA reads as TGTGCCAGCAGGTACGACAGGGGTTCATTTGAAGCTTTCTTT. Amino acid sequence: CASRYDRGSFEAFF. V is TRBV11-3 and J is TRBJ1-1, with 8 bases lining up with TRBD1. Trimming removed 6 bases from V and 7 bases from J; junction bases left unmatched: 10. The germline gives CDR1 SGHNT, CDR2 YENEEA. The CDR3 covers 14 residues.

The DNA of the CDR3 is TGTGCCTGGAGCGGTCCCGATACGCAGTATTTT. Translated: CAWSGPDTQYF. The V call is TRBV30, the J call TRBJ2-3; D uncertain. CDR1 and CDR2 from the germline V gene are GTSNPN and SVGIG (reference sequence). The CDR3 sequence is 11 residues long. V was pared by 3 bases and J by 6 bases, with 7 bases between.

The rearrangement joins TRBV11-2 to TRBJ2-5, with D hard to call. CDR1 is SGHAT and CDR2 is FQNNGV in the germline V gene. The CDR3 length is 12 residues. V gave up 4 bases and J gave up 0 bases, with 3 bases separating them. CDR3: CASSSYQETQYF. The CDR3 coding sequence is TGTGCCAGCAGCTCGTACCAAGAGACCCAGTACTTC.

The chain links TRBV28 to TRBJ1-2, with 7 bases identical to TRBD1. Germline CDR1 is MDHEN and CDR2 is SYDVKM. V was clipped by 5 bases and J by 2 bases; unmatched bases: 5. The CDR3 is 14 residues long. CDR3 DNA sequence: TGTGCCAGCAGTATGAGACAGGGAAACTATGGCTACACCTTC. Translation: CASSMRQGNYGYTF.